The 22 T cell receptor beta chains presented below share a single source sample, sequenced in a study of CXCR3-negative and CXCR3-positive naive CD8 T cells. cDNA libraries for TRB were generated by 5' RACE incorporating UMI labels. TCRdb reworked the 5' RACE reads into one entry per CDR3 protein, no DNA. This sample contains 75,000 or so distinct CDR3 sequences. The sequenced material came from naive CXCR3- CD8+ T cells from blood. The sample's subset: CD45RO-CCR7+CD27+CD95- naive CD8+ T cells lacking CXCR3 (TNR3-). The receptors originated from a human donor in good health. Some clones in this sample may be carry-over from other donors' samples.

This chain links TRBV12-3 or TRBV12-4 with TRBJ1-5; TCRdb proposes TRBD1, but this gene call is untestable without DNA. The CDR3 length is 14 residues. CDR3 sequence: CASSSDSDYQPQHF.

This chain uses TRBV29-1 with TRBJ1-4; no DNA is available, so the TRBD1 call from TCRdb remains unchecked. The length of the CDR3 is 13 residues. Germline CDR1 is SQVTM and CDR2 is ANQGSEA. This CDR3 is CSGAGGLNEKLFF.

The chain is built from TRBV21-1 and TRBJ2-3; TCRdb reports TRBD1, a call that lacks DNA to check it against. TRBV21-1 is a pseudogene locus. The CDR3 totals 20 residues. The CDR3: CASSLGEGQGTRPSTDTQYF.

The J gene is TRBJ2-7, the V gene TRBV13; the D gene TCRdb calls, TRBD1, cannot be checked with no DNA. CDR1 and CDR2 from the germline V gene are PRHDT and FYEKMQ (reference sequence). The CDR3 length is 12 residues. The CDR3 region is CASTTGGYEQYF.

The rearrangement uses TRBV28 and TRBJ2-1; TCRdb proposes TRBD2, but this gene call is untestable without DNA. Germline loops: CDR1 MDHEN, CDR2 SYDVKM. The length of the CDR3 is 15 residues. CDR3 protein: CASSLLASGDNEQFF.

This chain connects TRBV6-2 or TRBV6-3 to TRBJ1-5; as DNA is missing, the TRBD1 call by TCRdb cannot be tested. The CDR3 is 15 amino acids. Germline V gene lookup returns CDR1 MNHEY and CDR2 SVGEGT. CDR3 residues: CASSYWGRSNQPQHF.

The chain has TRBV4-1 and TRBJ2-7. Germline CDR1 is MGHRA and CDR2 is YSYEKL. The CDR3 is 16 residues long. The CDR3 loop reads CASSQDARQGIYEQYF.

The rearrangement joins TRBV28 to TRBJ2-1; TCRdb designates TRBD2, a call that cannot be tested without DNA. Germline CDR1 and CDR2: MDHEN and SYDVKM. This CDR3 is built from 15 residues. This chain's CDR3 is CASSQGLAGFNEQFF.

This CDR3 reads CASSYSWETQYF. The chain links TRBV6-6 to TRBJ2-5. This CDR3 has 12 residues. Germline V gene sequence: CDR1 MNHNY, CDR2 SVGAGI (reference sequence).

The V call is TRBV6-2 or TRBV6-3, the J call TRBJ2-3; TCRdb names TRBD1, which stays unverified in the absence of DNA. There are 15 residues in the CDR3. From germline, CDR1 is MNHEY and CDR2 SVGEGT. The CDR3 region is CASSGRDRGTDTQYF.

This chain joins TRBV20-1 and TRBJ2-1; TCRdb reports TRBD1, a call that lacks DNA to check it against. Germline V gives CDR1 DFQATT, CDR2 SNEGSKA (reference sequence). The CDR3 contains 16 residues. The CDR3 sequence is CSASGGGVFHYNEQFF.

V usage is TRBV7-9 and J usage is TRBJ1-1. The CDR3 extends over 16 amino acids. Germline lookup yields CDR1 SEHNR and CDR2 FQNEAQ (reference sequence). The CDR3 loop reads CASSSLGDRPNTEAFF.

This chain's CDR3 is CASSSPEGHPNTGELFF. The chain links TRBV7-8 to TRBJ2-2; no DNA is available, so the TRBD2 call from TCRdb remains unchecked. Germline-derived CDR1 and CDR2 are SGHVS and FQNEAQ. The CDR3 spans 17 residues.

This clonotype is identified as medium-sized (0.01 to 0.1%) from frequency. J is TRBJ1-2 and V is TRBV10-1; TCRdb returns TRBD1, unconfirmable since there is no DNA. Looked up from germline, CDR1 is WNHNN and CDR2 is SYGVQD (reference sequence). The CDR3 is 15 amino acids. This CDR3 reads CASPLPRQSNYGYTF.

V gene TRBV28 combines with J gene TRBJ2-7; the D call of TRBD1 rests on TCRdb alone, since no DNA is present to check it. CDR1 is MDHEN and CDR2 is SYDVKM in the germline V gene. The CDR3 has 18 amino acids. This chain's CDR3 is CASSSLGTGGEEVYEQYF.

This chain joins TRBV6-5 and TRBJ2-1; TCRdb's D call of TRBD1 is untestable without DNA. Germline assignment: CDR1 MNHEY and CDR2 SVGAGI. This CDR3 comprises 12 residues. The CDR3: CASGQGYNEQFF.

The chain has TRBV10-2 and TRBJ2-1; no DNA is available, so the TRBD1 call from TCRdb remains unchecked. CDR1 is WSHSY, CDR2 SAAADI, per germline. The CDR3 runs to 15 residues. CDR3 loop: CASLRGDPRYGEQFF.

The CDR3 here is CASSFPPTRTYSNQPQHF. V and J are TRBV6-6 and TRBJ1-5. CDR3 length equals 18 residues. In germline, CDR1 is MNHNY, CDR2 SVGAGI (reference sequence).

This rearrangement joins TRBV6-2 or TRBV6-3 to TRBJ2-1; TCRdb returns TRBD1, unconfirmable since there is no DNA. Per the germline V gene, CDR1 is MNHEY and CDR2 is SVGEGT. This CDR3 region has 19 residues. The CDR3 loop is CASSYSKGRPGVVYNEQFF.

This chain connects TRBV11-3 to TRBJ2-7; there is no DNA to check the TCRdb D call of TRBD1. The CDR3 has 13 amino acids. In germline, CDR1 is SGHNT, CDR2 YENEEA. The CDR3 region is CASSDGGAYEQYF.

CDR3 sequence reads: CSVRQAFSYEQYF. This sequence joins TRBV29-1 and TRBJ2-7. CDR1 and CDR2 (germline): SQVTM, ANQGSEA. The CDR3 sequence is 13 residues long.

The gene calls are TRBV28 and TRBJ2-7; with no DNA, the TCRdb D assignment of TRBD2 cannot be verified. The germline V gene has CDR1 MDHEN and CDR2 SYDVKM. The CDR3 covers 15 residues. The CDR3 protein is CASSLTLAGSYEQYF. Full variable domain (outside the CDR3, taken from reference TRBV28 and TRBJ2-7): DVKVTQSSRYLVKRTGEKVFLECVQDMDHENMFWYRQDPGLGLRLIYFSYDVKMKEKGDIPEGYSVSREKKERFSLILESASTNQTSMYLCASSLTLAGSYEQYFGPGTRLTVT.